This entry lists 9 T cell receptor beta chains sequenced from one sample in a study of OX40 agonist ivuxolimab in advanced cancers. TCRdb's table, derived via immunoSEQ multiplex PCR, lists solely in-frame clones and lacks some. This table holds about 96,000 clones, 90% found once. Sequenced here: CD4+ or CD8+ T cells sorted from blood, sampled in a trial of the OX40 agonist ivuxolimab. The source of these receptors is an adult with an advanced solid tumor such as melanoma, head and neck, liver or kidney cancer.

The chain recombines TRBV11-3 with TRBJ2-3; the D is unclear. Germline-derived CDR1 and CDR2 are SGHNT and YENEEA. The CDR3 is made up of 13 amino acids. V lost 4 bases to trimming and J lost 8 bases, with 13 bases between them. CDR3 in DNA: TGTGCCAGCAGCTACGGCCCACAAGGTACGCAGTATTTT. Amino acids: CASSYGPQGTQYF. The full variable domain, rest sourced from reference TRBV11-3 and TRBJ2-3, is EAGVVQSPRYKIIEKKQPVAFWCNPISGHNTLYWYLQNLGQGPELLIRYENEEAVDDSQLPKDRFSAERLKGVDSTLKIQPAELGDSAVYLCASSYGPQGTQYFGPGTRLTVL.

For the CDR3, the DNA is TGTGCCAGCAGCTTTCTTCTAGCGGACCAAGAGACCCAGTACTTC. Protein product: CASSFLLADQETQYF. This chain uses TRBV5-6 with TRBJ2-5, with 7 bases matching TRBD2. The CDR3 contains 15 residues. Trimming removed 2 bases from V and 0 bases from J; junction bases left unmatched: 4. Germline-derived CDR1 and CDR2 are SGHDT and YYEEEE.

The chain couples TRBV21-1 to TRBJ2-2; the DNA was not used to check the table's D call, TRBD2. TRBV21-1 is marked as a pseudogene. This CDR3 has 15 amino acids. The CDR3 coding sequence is TGTGCCAGACCGGGGGTCCAGCGGGAAGTCGGGGAGCTGTTTTTT. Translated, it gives CARPGVQREVGELFF.

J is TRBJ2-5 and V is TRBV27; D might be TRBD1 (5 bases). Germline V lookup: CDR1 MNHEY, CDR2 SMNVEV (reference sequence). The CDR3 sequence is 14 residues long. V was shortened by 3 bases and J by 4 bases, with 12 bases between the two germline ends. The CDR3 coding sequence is TGTGCCAGCAGTTTTTCGGCCAGGGCAGAGACCCAGTACTTC. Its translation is CASSFSARAETQYF.

CDR3 region: CASSFPLGADYGYTF. CDR3 nucleotides: TGTGCCAGCAGCTTCCCTTTGGGTGCGGACTATGGCTACACCTTC. The chain uses TRBV5-4 and TRBJ1-2; D remains ambiguous. The CDR3 extends over 15 amino acids. The V end lost 2 bases, the J end lost 3 bases, and 14 bases lay between the germline ends. Germline V gene data show CDR1 as SGHNT and CDR2 as YYREEE (reference sequence).

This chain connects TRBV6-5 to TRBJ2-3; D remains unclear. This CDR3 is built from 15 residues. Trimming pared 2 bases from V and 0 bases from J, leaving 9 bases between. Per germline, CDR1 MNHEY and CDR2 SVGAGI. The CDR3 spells CASSYGALSTDTQYF. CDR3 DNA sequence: TGTGCCAGCAGTTACGGCGCCCTAAGCACAGATACGCAGTATTTT.

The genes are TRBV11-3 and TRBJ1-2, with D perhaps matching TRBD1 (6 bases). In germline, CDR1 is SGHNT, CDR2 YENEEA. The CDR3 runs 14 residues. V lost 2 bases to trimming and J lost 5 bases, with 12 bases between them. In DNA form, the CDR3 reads TGTGCCAGCAGCTTATGGGGGCGCGGGTATGGCTACACCTTC. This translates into CASSLWGRGYGYTF.

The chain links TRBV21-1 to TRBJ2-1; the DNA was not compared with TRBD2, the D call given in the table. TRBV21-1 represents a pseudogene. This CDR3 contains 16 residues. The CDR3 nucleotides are TGTGCCAGCAGCAAAGTCTTAGGGAGGTCCTACAATGAGCAGTTCTTC. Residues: CASSKVLGRSYNEQFF.

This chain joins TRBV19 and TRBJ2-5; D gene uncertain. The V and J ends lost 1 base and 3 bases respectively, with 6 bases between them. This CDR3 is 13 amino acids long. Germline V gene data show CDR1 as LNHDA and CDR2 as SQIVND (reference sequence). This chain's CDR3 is CASSIAAEETQYF. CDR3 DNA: TGTGCCAGTAGTATAGCCGCCGAAGAGACCCAGTACTTC. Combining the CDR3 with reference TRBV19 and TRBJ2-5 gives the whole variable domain DGGITQSPKYLFRKEGQNVTLSCEQNLNHDAMYWYRQDPGQGLRLIYYSQIVNDFQKGDIAEGYSVSREKKESFPLTVTSAQKNPTAFYLCASSIAAEETQYFGPGTRLLVL.